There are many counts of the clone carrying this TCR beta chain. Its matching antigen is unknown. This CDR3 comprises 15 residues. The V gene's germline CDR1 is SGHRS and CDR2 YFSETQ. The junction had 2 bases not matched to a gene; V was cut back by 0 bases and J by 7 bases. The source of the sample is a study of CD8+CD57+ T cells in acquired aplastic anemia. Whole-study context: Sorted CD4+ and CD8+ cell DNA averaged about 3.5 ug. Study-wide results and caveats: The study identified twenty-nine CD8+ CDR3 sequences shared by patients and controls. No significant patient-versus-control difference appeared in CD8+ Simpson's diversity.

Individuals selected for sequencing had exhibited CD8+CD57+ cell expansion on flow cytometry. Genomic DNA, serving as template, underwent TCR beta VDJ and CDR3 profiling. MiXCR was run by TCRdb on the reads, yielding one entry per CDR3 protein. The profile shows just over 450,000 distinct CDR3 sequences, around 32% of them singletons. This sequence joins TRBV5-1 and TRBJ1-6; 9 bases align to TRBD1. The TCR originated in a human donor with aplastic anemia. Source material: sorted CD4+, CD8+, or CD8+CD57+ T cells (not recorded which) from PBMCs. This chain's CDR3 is CASSLGGTGNSPLHF. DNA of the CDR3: TGCGCCAGCAGCTTGGGGGGGACAGGGAATTCACCCCTCCACTTT.